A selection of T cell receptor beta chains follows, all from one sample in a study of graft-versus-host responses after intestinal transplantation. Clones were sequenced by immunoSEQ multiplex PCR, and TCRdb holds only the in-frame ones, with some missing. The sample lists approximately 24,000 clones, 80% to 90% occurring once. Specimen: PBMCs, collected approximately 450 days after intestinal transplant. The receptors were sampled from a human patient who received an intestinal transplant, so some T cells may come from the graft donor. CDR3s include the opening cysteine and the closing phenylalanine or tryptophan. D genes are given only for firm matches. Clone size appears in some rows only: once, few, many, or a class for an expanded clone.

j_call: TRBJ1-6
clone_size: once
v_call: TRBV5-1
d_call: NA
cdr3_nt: TGCGCCAGCAGCAATGAGGGGCGAAATTCACCCCTCCACTTT
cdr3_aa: CASSNEGRNSPLHF

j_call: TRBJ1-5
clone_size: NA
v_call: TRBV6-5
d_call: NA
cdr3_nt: TGTGCCAGCAGGAGAACAGGTAGCAATCAGCCCCAGCATTTT
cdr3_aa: CASRRTGSNQPQHF

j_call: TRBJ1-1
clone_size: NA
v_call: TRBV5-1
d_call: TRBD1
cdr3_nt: TGCGCCAGCAGCTTGTCTTACAGGGGGGCTACTGAAGCTTTCTTT
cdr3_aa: CASSLSYRGATEAFF

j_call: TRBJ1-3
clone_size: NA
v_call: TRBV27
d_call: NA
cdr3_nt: TGTGCCAGCAGTCCACGTCCTATGGGCGCAGGGTCTGGAAACACCATATATTTT
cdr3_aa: CASSPRPMGAGSGNTIYF

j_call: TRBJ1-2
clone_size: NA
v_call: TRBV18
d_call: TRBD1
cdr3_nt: TGTGCCAGCTCACGCCTTTCTGACAGGGGCTATGGCTACACCTTC
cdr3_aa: CASSRLSDRGYGYTF

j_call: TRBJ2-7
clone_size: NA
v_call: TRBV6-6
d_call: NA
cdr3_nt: TGTGCCAGCACCCTAACCGAGGGGGTTTACGAGCAGTACTTC
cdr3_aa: CASTLTEGVYEQYF

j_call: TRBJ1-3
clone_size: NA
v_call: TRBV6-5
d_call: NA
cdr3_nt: TGTGCCAGCAGCCGGGACCCCTCCTCGGGAAACACCATATATTTT
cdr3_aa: CASSRDPSSGNTIYF

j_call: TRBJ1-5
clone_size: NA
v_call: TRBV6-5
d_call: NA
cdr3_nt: TGTGCCAGCAGTTCCCTAGGACAAGGAGGGAATCAGCCCCAGCATTTT
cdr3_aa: CASSSLGQGGNQPQHF

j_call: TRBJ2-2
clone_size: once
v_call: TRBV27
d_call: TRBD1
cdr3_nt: TGTGCCAGCAGTTTCTCACACCCGGGACAGGGCGCCACCGGGGAGCTGTTTTTT
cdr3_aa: CASSFSHPGQGATGELFF

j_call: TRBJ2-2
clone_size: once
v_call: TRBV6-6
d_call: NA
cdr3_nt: TGTGCCAGCACCACTGAGTATACCGGGGAGCTGTTTTTT
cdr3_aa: CASTTEYTGELFF

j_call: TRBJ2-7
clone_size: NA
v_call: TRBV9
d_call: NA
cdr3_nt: TGTGCCAGCAGCGTAGATTACGGGCGAGCCTACGAGCAGTACTTC
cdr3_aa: CASSVDYGRAYEQYF

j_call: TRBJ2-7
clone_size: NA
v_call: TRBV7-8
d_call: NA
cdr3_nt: TGTGCCAGCAGCCTTACTGGGACACCCTACGAGCAGTACTTC
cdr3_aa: CASSLTGTPYEQYF

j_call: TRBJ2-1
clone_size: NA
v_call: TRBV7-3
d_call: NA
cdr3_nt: TGTGCCAGCAGCTACGGCGGTTCAGGGTCGACTGAGCAGTTCTTC
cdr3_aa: CASSYGGSGSTEQFF

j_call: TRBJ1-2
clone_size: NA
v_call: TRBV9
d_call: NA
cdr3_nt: TGTGCCAGCAGCCCTCGACGGCACTATGGCTACACCTTC
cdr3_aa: CASSPRRHYGYTF

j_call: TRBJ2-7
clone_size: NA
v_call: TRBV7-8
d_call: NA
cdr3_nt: TGTGCCAGCAGTACAACACAGGGACGCGAGCAGTACTTC
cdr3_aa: CASSTTQGREQYF

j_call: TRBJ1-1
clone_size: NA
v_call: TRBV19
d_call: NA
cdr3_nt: TGTGCCAGTAGTATAAGGGATCACACTGAAGCTTTCTTT
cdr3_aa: CASSIRDHTEAFF

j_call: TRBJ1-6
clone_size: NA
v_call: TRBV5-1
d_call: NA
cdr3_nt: TGCGCCAGCAGCATGGACTGGGGCTCACCCCTCCACTTT
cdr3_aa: CASSMDWGSPLHF

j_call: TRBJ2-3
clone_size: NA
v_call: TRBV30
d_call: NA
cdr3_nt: TGTGCCTGGAGTGGGGAGACGGGGTCGCGCACAGATACGCAGTATTTT
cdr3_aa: CAWSGETGSRTDTQYF

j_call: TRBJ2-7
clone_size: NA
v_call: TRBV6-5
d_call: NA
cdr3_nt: TGTGCCAGCAGGAGAAACAGGGAGGAGAGGTCCGAGCAGTACTTC
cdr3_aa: CASRRNREERSEQYF

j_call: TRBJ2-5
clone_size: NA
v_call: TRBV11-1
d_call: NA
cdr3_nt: TGTGCCAGCAGCCCCCTAGTCTTGGAGACCCAGTACTTC
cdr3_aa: CASSPLVLETQYF

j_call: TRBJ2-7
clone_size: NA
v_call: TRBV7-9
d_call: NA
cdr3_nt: TGTGCCAGCGGAGCAAAGGGAAGGGCCTCCTACGAGCAGTACTTC
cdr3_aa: CASGAKGRASYEQYF

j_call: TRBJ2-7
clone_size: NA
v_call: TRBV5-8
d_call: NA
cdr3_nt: TGTGCCAGCAGCGGCCGAGACAGGAACAAGCAGTACTTC
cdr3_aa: CASSGRDRNKQYF

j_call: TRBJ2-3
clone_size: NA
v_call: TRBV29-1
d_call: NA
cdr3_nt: TGCAGCGTTGACGTCTCGCGGGGTAGCACAGATACGCAGTATTTT
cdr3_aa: CSVDVSRGSTDTQYF

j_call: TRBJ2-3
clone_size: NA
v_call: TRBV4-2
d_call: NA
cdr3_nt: TGTGCCAGCAGCCAAGAAGGGCTTACCACAGATACGCAGTATTTT
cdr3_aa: CASSQEGLTTDTQYF

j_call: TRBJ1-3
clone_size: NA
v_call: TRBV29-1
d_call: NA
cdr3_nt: TGCAGCGTTGCACAGCCACTTTCTGGAAACACCATATATTTT
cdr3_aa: CSVAQPLSGNTIYF

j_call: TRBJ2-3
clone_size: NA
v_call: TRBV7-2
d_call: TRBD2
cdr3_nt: TGTGCCAGCAGCTTGGGGGGGAGGGTCGATACGCAGTATTTT
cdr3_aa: CASSLGGRVDTQYF

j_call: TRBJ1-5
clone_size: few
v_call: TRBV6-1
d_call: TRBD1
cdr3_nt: TGTGCCAGCAGCTTAGGACAGGGAGAAAGCCAGCCCCAGCATTTT
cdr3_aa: CASSLGQGESQPQHF

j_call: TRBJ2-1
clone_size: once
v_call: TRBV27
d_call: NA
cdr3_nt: TGTGCCAGCAGTTCGATCCCCTTGGGCCCCTACAATGAGCAGTTCTTC
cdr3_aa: CASSSIPLGPYNEQFF

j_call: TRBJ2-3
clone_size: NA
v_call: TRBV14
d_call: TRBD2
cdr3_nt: TGTGCCAGCAGCCCAACCAAGATCCGACTAGCGGGAAGCACAGATACGCAGTATTTT
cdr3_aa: CASSPTKIRLAGSTDTQYF

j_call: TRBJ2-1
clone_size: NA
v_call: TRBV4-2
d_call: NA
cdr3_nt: TGTGCCAGCGGTTTCTCCTACAATGAGCAGTTCTTC
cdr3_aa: CASGFSYNEQFF

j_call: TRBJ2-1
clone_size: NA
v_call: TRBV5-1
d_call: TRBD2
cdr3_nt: TGCGCCAGCAGCTTTACTAGCGGGGGGGCCTACAATGAGCAGTTCTTC
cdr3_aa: CASSFTSGGAYNEQFF

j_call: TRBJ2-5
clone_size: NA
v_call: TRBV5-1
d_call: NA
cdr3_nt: TGCGCCAGCAAGTTGGGGAGGCAAGAGACCCAGTACTTC
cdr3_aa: CASKLGRQETQYF

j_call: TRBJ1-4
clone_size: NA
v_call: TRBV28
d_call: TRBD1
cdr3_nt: TGTGCCAGCAGAATCCCAGGGGGCATTAATGAAAAACTGTTTTTT
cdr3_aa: CASRIPGGINEKLFF

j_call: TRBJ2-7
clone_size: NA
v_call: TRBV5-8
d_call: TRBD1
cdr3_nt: TGTGCCAGCGAACAGGGGGTAAGCTACGAGCAGTACTTC
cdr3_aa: CASEQGVSYEQYF

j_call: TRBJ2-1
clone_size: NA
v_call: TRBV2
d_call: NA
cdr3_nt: TGTGCCAGCTGGGACTTCGTGCAGTTCTCGGCTGAGCAGTTCTTC
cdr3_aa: CASWDFVQFSAEQFF

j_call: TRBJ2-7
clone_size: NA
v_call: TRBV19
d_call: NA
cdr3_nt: TGTGCCAGTAGTTCACAGGGCTACGAGCAGTACTTC
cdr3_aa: CASSSQGYEQYF

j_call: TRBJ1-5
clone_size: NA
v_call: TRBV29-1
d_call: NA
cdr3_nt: TGCAGCGTTGCAGGGGATAGCAATCAGCCCCAGCATTTT
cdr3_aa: CSVAGDSNQPQHF

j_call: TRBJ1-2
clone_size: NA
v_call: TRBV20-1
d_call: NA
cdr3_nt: TGCAGTCAGAGTGAGGGGTTTGGCTACACCTTC
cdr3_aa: CSQSEGFGYTF

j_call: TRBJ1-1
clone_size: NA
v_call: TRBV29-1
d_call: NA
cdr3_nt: TGCAGCTTATCTTGGGGGAACAGTATGAACACTGAAGCTTTCTTT
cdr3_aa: CSLSWGNSMNTEAFF

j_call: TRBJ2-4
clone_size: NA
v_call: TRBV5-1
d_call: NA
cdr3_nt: TGCGCCAGCAGCTTGGAGACTCGACTAAAAAACATTCAGTACTTC
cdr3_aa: CASSLETRLKNIQYF

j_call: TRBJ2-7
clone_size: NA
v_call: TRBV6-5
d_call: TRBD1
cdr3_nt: TGTGCCAGCAGTTACGGCGCATTGACAGGGGGCTACGAGCAGTACTTC
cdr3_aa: CASSYGALTGGYEQYF

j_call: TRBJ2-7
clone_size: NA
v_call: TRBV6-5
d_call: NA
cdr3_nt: TGTGCCAGCAGTTTAACCGGGGTTAAAGACTACGAGCAGTACTTC
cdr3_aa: CASSLTGVKDYEQYF

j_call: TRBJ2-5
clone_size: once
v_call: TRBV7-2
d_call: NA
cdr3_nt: TGTGCCAGCAGCCCCTCCCAGGAGACCCAGTACTTC
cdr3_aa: CASSPSQETQYF

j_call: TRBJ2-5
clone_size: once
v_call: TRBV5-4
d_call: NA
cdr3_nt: TGTGCCAGCAGCCACCGACTTGCCCCGCAAGAGACCCAGTACTTC
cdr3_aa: CASSHRLAPQETQYF

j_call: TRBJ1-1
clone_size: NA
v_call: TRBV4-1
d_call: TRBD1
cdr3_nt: TGCGCCAGCAGCCAAGGACAGGGGGGGGTTAAAGCTTTCTTT
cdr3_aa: CASSQGQGGVKAFF

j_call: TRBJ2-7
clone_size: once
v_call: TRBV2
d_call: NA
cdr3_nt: TGTGCCAGCGGGAGTCAAACGAACTACGAGCAGTACTTC
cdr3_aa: CASGSQTNYEQYF

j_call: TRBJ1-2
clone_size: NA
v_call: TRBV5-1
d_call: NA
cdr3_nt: TGCGCCAGCAGCTTGGGTCAGGGGAAAAGCTATGGCTACACCTTC
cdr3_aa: CASSLGQGKSYGYTF

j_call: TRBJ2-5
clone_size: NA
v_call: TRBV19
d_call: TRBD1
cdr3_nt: TGTGCCAGTAGCGCAGGGGGCCGAGAGACCCAGTACTTC
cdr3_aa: CASSAGGRETQYF

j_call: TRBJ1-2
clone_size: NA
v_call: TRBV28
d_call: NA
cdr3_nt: TGTGCCAGCAGTTTTGGGAGGAATGGCTATACCTTC
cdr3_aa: CASSFGRNGYTF

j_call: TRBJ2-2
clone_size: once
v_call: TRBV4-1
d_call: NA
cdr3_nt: TGCGCCAGCAGCCAAGAAAGCCTGCGACCAGAGGCAGGCGGGGAGCTGTTTTTT
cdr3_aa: CASSQESLRPEAGGELFF

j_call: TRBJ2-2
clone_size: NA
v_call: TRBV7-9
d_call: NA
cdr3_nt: TGTGCCAGCAGCCCGCGTGGGTCTTCCGTCACCGGGGAGCTGTTTTTT
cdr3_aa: CASSPRGSSVTGELFF

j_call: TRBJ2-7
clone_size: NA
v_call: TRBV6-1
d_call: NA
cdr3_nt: TGTGCCAGCAGTGTGCGGACAGCCCGACTGGACGAGCAGTACTTC
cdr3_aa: CASSVRTARLDEQYF

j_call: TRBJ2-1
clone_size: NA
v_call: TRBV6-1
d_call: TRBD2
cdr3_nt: TGTGCCAGCAGTGAGTCTAGCGGGAGAAACGAGCAGTTCTTC
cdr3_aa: CASSESSGRNEQFF

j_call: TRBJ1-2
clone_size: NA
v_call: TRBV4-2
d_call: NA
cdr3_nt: TGTGCCAGCAGCCAAGATCTAACAGGGCAAACCTTC
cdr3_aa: CASSQDLTGQTF

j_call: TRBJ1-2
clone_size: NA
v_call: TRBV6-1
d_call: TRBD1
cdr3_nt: TGTGCCAGCAGTGAAGGGACAGGGCTCTCTTATGGCTACACCTTC
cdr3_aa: CASSEGTGLSYGYTF